The following is a T cell receptor beta chain sequence with its context. Its antigen is undetermined. The CDR3 covers 11 residues. Trimming took off 3 bases at V and 5 bases at J, with 5 bases between the two ends. CDR1 and CDR2 (germline): SGHTA, FQGNSA. General observations from the study: Whole repertoires were not studied in the larger cohort, only one V-J beta rearrangement.

TCRdb reprocessed the 5' RACE reads with MiXCR, giving one entry per CDR3 protein. Found here are 50,000 to 60,000 distinct CDR3 sequences, more than 20% of them singletons; the top ten hold about 2.9%. Tregs were sorted as CD4+CD25+CD127-/low cells. This receptor was obtained from a female donor with breast cancer. The sample consisted of tumor-infiltrating Tregs sorted from the breast tumor. This sequence joins TRBV7-2 and TRBJ2-7; possible D gene TRBD2, 5 bases. CDR3 DNA sequence: TGTGCCAGCAGCTTGACTAACGAGCAGTACTTC. It is translated as CASSLTNEQYF. The full variable domain, completed using reference TRBV7-2 and TRBJ2-7, is GAGVSQSPSNKVTEKGKDVELRCDPISGHTALYWYRQSLGQGLEFLIYFQGNSAPDKSGLPSDRFSAERTGGSVSTLTIQRTQQEDSAVYLCASSLTNEQYFGPGTRLTVT.